This entry lists 16 T cell receptor beta chains sequenced from one sample in a study of response to subunit inactivated influenza vaccine. One entry per CDR3 protein, called by TCRdb with MiXCR from the RT-PCR reads. The sample shows approximately 730,000 distinct CDR3 sequences, 14% of them seen only once. Sequences were derived from PBMCs from blood, sampled 14 to 15 days before vaccination. The source of these receptors is a man aged 50 to 60 who received an inactivated influenza vaccine.

This clonotype appeared a few times. The rearrangement joins TRBV3-1 to TRBJ2-1; 7 bases agree with TRBD1. The CDR3 runs 17 residues. Trimming cost V 2 bases and J 0 bases; bases outside gene matches: 7. Germline lookup yields CDR1 LGHDT and CDR2 YNNKEL (reference sequence). The CDR3: CASSQFLRTGSYNEQFF. The CDR3 DNA follows: TGTGCCAGCAGCCAATTTCTTCGGACAGGCTCCTACAATGAGCAGTTCTTC.

This clonotype was seen more than once but under ten times. The chain links TRBV28 to TRBJ2-7; a possible D gene is TRBD1 (7 bases). The CDR3 is made up of 14 amino acids. V was cut by 3 bases and J by 4 bases, with 13 bases left in between. The germline CDR1 and CDR2 sequences are MDHEN and SYDVKM. This CDR3 reads CASSFAGGLYEQYF. The CDR3 DNA reads TGTGCCAGCAGTTTCGCAGGGGGGTTATACGAGCAGTACTTC.

There are a few counts of this clonotype. The V gene is TRBV4-2, the J gene TRBJ2-2, with 8 bases aligning to TRBD1. CDR3 length: 16 residues. V shed 2 bases and J 0 bases; nucleotides not matched to a gene: 2. Germline V lookup: CDR1 LGHNA, CDR2 YNFKEQ. The CDR3 is CASSQTGQANTGELFF. The CDR3 DNA follows: TGTGCCAGCAGCCAAACGGGACAGGCGAACACCGGGGAGCTGTTTTTT.

This sequence joins TRBV4-2 and TRBJ2-3; 7 bases agree with TRBD2. J was trimmed by 2 bases and V by 1 base; bases with no gene match: 9. CDR1 is LGHNA and CDR2 is YNFKEQ in the germline V gene. There are 17 residues in the CDR3. CDR3 protein: CASSQVSLRENTDTQYF. CDR3 DNA: TGTGCCAGCAGCCAAGTAAGCTTGCGGGAGAACACAGATACGCAGTATTTT.

This chain connects TRBV20-1 to TRBJ2-4; D may be TRBD1 (5 bases). Trimming cost V 5 bases and J 7 bases, with 18 bases left between them. CDR3 size: 14 residues. Germline-derived CDR1 and CDR2 are DFQATT and SNEGSKA (reference sequence). DNA of the CDR3: TGCAGTGCTCAAGAGATGTCAGGGCGGAACATTCAGTACTTC. Amino acids: CSAQEMSGRNIQYF.

This clonotype was observed many times. V gene TRBV12-3 or TRBV12-4 combines with J gene TRBJ1-2; 7 positions match TRBD1. This CDR3 has 12 residues. The V and J ends lost 5 bases and 5 bases, in that order; junction bases with no gene match: 2. The DNA of the CDR3 is TGTGCCAGCAGTCCCAGGGGGTATGGCTACACCTTC. Translating gives CASSPRGYGYTF.

The rearrangement uses TRBV6-1 and TRBJ2-3; tentative D call: TRBD1 (6 bases). The CDR3 totals 14 residues. V gave up 6 bases and J gave up 4 bases, with 14 bases separating them. Germline V gene data show CDR1 as MNHNS and CDR2 as SASEGT. Written as DNA, the CDR3 is TGTGCCAGCAGGTCAGGGGCGAGCTCAGATACGCAGTATTTT. Protein: CASRSGASSDTQYF.

As DNA, the CDR3 is TGTGCCACCAGCAGAGATCTAGCGGGGTTCTACAATGAGCAGTTCTTC. This encodes CATSRDLAGFYNEQFF. This chain connects TRBV15 to TRBJ2-1, with 9 bases aligning to TRBD2. Trimming took 0 bases from V and 3 from J; bases not matched to a gene: 3. The CDR3 is 16 residues long. Per germline, CDR1 LNHNV and CDR2 YYDKDF (reference sequence).

This chain joins TRBV28 and TRBJ2-7; TRBD1 matches at 8 bases. The ends lost 8 bases at V and 3 bases at J; junction bases unmatched: 18. Germline V CDR1 and CDR2: MDHEN, SYDVKM. The CDR3 is made up of 17 amino acids. The CDR3 protein is CASGSKTYTGGDYEQYF. In DNA form, the CDR3 reads TGTGCCAGCGGTTCCAAAACTTATACAGGGGGTGACTACGAGCAGTACTTC.

The chain joins TRBV28 to TRBJ1-2; maybe TRBD1 (5 bases). With 4 bases removed from V and 1 base from J, the gap between germline ends came to 13 bases. Germline-derived CDR1 and CDR2 are MDHEN and SYDVKM. This CDR3 has 15 residues. In DNA, the CDR3 is TGTGCCAGCAGTTCCCGGGACCTTTATAACTATGGCTACACCTTC. This sequence encodes CASSSRDLYNYGYTF.

The sample holds a few counts of this clonotype. The rearrangement uses TRBV27 and TRBJ2-6, with 7 positions matching TRBD1. The germline V gene has CDR1 MNHEY and CDR2 SMNVEV (reference sequence). The CDR3 extends over 16 amino acids. With 3 bases clipped from V and 2 bases from J, the junction kept 4 bases outside the gene matches. CDR3 sequence reads: CASSFGTGAGANVLTF. DNA for the CDR3: TGTGCCAGCAGTTTCGGAACAGGGGCTGGGGCCAACGTCCTGACTTTC.

The V call is TRBV6-5, the J call TRBJ2-5; D unresolved. CDR3 length: 14 amino acids. The germline V gene has CDR1 MNHEY and CDR2 SVGAGI. The germline V and J ends were trimmed by 2 bases and 2 bases, with 9 bases remaining between them. The CDR3 region is CASSYRQMQETQYF. As DNA, the CDR3 is TGTGCCAGCAGTTACCGGCAGATGCAAGAGACCCAGTACTTC.

This clonotype was seen just once. This chain connects TRBV4-1 to TRBJ2-1; D gene unclear. The CDR3 runs 15 residues. The germline CDR1 and CDR2 sequences are MGHRA and YSYEKL. With 5 bases removed from V and 8 bases from J, the gap between germline ends came to 19 bases. This CDR3 is CASSEAIRFLDEQFF. The CDR3 nucleotides are TGCGCCAGCAGCGAAGCTATTAGATTCCTCGATGAGCAGTTCTTC.

The chain couples TRBV4-3 to TRBJ2-1, with 11 bases identical to TRBD2. J was trimmed by 7 bases and V by 3 bases; bases with no gene match: 20. Germline values: CDR1 LGHNA, CDR2 YSLEER. This CDR3 spans 20 amino acids. CDR3 sequence reads: CASSQARLAGQTPSRNEQFF. The CDR3, as DNA: TGCGCCAGCAGCCAGGCTAGACTAGCGGGGCAAACTCCCAGTCGGAATGAGCAGTTCTTC.

CDR3 protein: CASSFVGVGYNEQFF. For the CDR3, the DNA is TGTGCCAGCAGTTTTGTTGGGGTTGGGTACAATGAGCAGTTCTTC. The chain combines TRBV28 with TRBJ2-1; D call uncertain. With 3 bases removed from V and 4 bases from J, the gap between germline ends came to 13 bases. CDR1 and CDR2 from the germline V gene are MDHEN and SYDVKM. The CDR3 runs to 15 residues.

Details on this clonotype: A read error may produce the germline difference seen at one junction end. The rearrangement joins TRBV28 to TRBJ2-4; 9 positions agree with TRBD2. There are 18 residues in the CDR3. Germline V gene sequence: CDR1 MDHEN, CDR2 SYDVKM. In DNA, the CDR3 is TGTGACAGCAGTTTATCGATAGGGGCGGGAGGGGCCAAAAACATTCAGTACTTC. Its protein is CDSSLSIGAGGAKNIQYF.